This entry lists 12 T cell receptor beta chains sequenced from one sample in a study of cytomegalovirus exposure and HLA in healthy donors. Using immunoSEQ multiplex PCR, the repertoire was profiled, and TCRdb retains in-frame clones only, with some absent. Among about 83,000 clones listed, about 96% were seen once. Sequenced material: PBMCs. The source is a woman between 18 and 29 years old in good health and CMV-seronegative.

V is TRBV28 and J is TRBJ1-5; possibly TRBD1 for D (6 bases). There are 16 residues in the CDR3. CDR1 is MDHEN, CDR2 SYDVKM, per germline. V was pared by 3 bases and J by 5 bases, with 17 bases between. The CDR3 region is CASSLRGLGGYQPQHF. The CDR3 DNA reads TGTGCCAGCAGTTTGCGTGGGCTAGGGGGTTATCAGCCCCAGCATTTT.

The chain carries TRBV9 and TRBJ1-6, with D tentatively TRBD1 (6 bases). CDR3 size: 15 residues. Germline CDR1 SGDLS, CDR2 YYNGEE. V lost 2 bases, J lost 10 bases, and 16 bases lay in between. CDR3 coding DNA: TGTGCCAGCAGCGTGGGTGGGGGGGCAGGATCACCCCTCCACTTT. Amino acids: CASSVGGGAGSPLHF.

The chain recombines TRBV15 with TRBJ2-7, with a possible D match to TRBD1 (6 bases). V shed 6 bases and J shed 7 bases, with 19 bases lying between them. Germline V gives CDR1 LNHNV, CDR2 YYDKDF (reference sequence). This CDR3 is 14 amino acids long. CDR3 sequence reads: CATRVGLTGSEQYF. DNA of the CDR3: TGTGCCACCAGGGTAGGTCTGACAGGCTCGGAGCAGTACTTC.

This chain joins TRBV7-9 and TRBJ2-1; TRBD1 matches 8 bases. Germline CDR1 is SEHNR and CDR2 is FQNEAQ (reference sequence). CDR3 size: 15 residues. The V gene end was trimmed by 6 bases and the J gene end by 7 bases; junction bases not matched to a gene: 11. Here the CDR3 DNA reads TGTGCCAGCAGTTCCGGGACAGGTCATGCTAATGAGCAGTTCTTC. Protein: CASSSGTGHANEQFF.

This chain uses TRBV6-4 with TRBJ2-3; weak D call: TRBD1 (7 bases). CDR1 MRHNA and CDR2 SNTAGT come from the germline V gene. V dropped 6 bases and J dropped 2 bases, with 18 bases sitting between them. The CDR3 has 16 residues. The CDR3: CASSVLGGTDTDTQYF. In DNA, the CDR3 is TGTGCCAGCAGCGTACTAGGAGGGACAGACACAGATACGCAGTATTTT.

The chain uses TRBV29-1 and TRBJ2-7, with D tentatively TRBD1 (6 bases). Looked up from germline, CDR1 is SQVTM and CDR2 is ANQGSEA. The V end lost 1 base, the J end lost 1 base, and 8 bases lay between the germline ends. This CDR3 has 13 amino acids. The CDR3 here is CSVEGGLSYEQYF. In DNA, the CDR3 is TGCAGCGTTGAAGGGGGGCTGTCCTACGAGCAGTACTTC.

CDR3 sequence (DNA): TGTGCCAGCAGCCAATTAACAGGACAGCACTATGGCTACACCTTC. This translates into CASSQLTGQHYGYTF. V usage is TRBV4-2 and J usage is TRBJ1-2, with D perhaps matching TRBD1 (6 bases). The CDR3 consists of 15 residues. Germline CDR1 and CDR2: LGHNA and YNFKEQ. Between the trimmed V and J ends, which lost 2 bases and 3 bases, there was a span of 13 bases.

This clone has only one observation. The J gene is TRBJ2-7, the V gene TRBV27; possible D gene TRBD2, 5 bases. Germline loops: CDR1 MNHEY, CDR2 SMNVEV (reference sequence). Trimming took off 2 bases at V and 0 bases at J, with 11 bases between the two ends. This CDR3 comprises 15 residues. This CDR3 is CASSLVGEHSYEQYF. The CDR3, as DNA: TGTGCCAGCAGTTTAGTGGGAGAACACTCCTACGAGCAGTACTTC.

The V call is TRBV5-1, the J call TRBJ2-5; 10 bases line up with TRBD1. The CDR3 consists of 17 residues. Germline V gene sequence: CDR1 SGHRS, CDR2 YFSETQ. V shed 4 bases, J shed 5 bases, and the junction held 14 bases outside the gene matches. The CDR3 sequence is CASSHLPTGGFGETQYF. CDR3 coding DNA: TGCGCCAGCAGCCACCTGCCGACAGGGGGCTTCGGGGAGACCCAGTACTTC.

This clone appeared once. This chain links TRBV6-1 with TRBJ2-5; D may be TRBD1 (6 bases). There are 17 residues in the CDR3. The germline V gene encodes CDR1 MNHNS and CDR2 SASEGT. Trimming shortened V by 6 bases and J by 2 bases, and 22 bases separated the two germline ends. This CDR3 reads CASRELQLTGRQETQYF. DNA for the CDR3: TGTGCCAGCAGGGAACTCCAACTGACAGGAAGGCAAGAGACCCAGTACTTC.

This chain uses TRBV6-1 with TRBJ2-1; D ambiguous. CDR1 and CDR2 from the germline V gene are MNHNS and SASEGT. V dropped 3 bases and J dropped 9 bases, with 12 bases sitting between them. CDR3 length equals 13 residues. The CDR3 reads CASSDRQAPEQFF. CDR3 DNA sequence: TGTGCCAGCAGTGATCGGCAGGCCCCTGAGCAGTTCTTC.

The table lists this clone with a count of one. The chain combines TRBV27 with TRBJ2-1; 8 bases are a match to TRBD1. V dropped 8 bases and J dropped 8; count of bases not matched to a gene: 14. CDR3 length: 15 residues. From germline, CDR1 is MNHEY and CDR2 SMNVEV (reference sequence). CDR3 DNA sequence: TGTGCCAGCGGGCCCAGAGCAGGGGGCTTCTATGAGCAGTTCTTC. It specifies CASGPRAGGFYEQFF.